This TCR beta chain was identified in a study of tumor-infiltrating lymphocytes in localized non-small cell lung cancer. Regarding the study as a whole: Technical variation could not be separated from intratumor heterogeneity here.

TCRdb keeps only in-frame clones here, not all; method: immunoSEQ multiplex PCR. The table has about 15,000 clones, roughly 81% seen once. Concerning this clone: What it recognizes is unknown.

CDR1 and CDR2 from the germline V gene are GTSNPN and SVGIG (reference sequence). This CDR3 is built from 17 residues. V gave up 2 bases and J gave up 7 bases; unmatched junction bases: 12. The clonotype originates from a human donor with non-small cell lung cancer. The V call is TRBV30, the J call TRBJ2-2; 11 nucleotides match TRBD2. Material for sequencing was lung tumor tissue. The CDR3 region is CAWSPVRTSGLVGELFF. The DNA of the CDR3 is TGTGCCTGGAGTCCAGTGAGGACTAGCGGGTTAGTCGGGGAGCTGTTTTTT.